This T cell receptor (beta chain) derives from a study of OX40 agonist ivuxolimab in advanced cancers. This table comes from immunoSEQ multiplex PCR, and its TCRdb copy is limited to in-frame clones, with some not included. This sample yields around 72,000 clones, of which 89% are seen a single time; over 10% belongs to the top ten. Study results and limitations: Normalized expansion of T-cell clones was also low for some nonresponders. CD4+ and CD8+ blood T cells expanded clonally by week 6 at 0.1 to 3.0 mg/kg.

The CDR3 extends over 17 amino acids. V lost 2 bases and J lost 1; bases outside the gene matches: 6. Per germline, CDR1 SGHRS and CDR2 YFSETQ. As to this clone: The antigen remains unidentified.

The specimen comprised CD4+ or CD8+ T cells sorted from blood, sampled in a trial of the OX40 agonist ivuxolimab. V gene TRBV5-1 combines with J gene TRBJ2-2; 9 positions match TRBD1. The source is an adult with an advanced solid tumor such as melanoma, head and neck, liver or kidney cancer. The CDR3 DNA reads as TGCGCCAGCAGCTTAAGGGACAGGGTCATGAACACCGGGGAGCTGTTTTTT. Translated, it gives CASSLRDRVMNTGELFF.